A selection of T cell receptor beta chains follows, all from one sample in a study of vaccination effects on CD4 cells after COVID-19. These TCRs are of unknown antigen specificity. Generated by immunoSEQ multiplex PCR, the TCRdb table keeps only in-frame clones and is missing some. The sample includes 66,000 or so clones, 70% to 85% of them seen just once. The specimen comprised CD4+ T cells from PBMCs cultured without peptide, sampled after COVID-19 vaccination. The source of these receptors is a human donor who received a COVID-19 vaccine. Each CDR3 is given with its conserved first and last residue. Fields, in order: clone size, V gene, J gene, CDR3 protein. The listing skips clone size in some rows; elsewhere it reads once, few, many or a size class.

clone size: -; V gene: TRBV28; J gene: TRBJ2-6; CDR3 protein: CASSPLAGANVLTF
clone size: few; V gene: TRBV2; J gene: TRBJ2-2; CDR3 protein: CASIGDRVITGELFF
clone size: -; V gene: TRBV9; J gene: TRBJ1-6; CDR3 protein: CASSAGGGNSPLHF
clone size: -; V gene: TRBV7-2; J gene: TRBJ2-3; CDR3 protein: CASSPGRPSTDTQYF
clone size: -; V gene: TRBV5-1; J gene: TRBJ1-6; CDR3 protein: CASSLEDREGSPLHF
clone size: -; V gene: TRBV7-2; J gene: TRBJ1-2; CDR3 protein: CASSSDRGYGYTF
clone size: -; V gene: TRBV4-1; J gene: TRBJ1-4; CDR3 protein: CASSDITATNEKLFF
clone size: -; V gene: TRBV3-1/TRBV3-2; J gene: TRBJ1-3; CDR3 protein: CASSQVGGNTIYF
clone size: once; V gene: TRBV6-6; J gene: TRBJ2-3; CDR3 protein: CASSYSDRESEYF
clone size: few; V gene: TRBV2; J gene: TRBJ1-5; CDR3 protein: CASSEEGGQPQHF
clone size: -; V gene: TRBV3-1/TRBV3-2; J gene: TRBJ2-4; CDR3 protein: CASSRGQLKNIQYF
clone size: few; V gene: TRBV6-6; J gene: TRBJ1-5; CDR3 protein: CASSRRLGYSNQPQHF
clone size: -; V gene: TRBV10-3; J gene: TRBJ1-1; CDR3 protein: CAISESNAEAFF
clone size: -; V gene: TRBV5-8; J gene: TRBJ1-1; CDR3 protein: CASSSQGNEAFF
clone size: once; V gene: TRBV7-2; J gene: TRBJ2-3; CDR3 protein: CASSLAGTKKYF
clone size: -; V gene: TRBV18; J gene: TRBJ1-1; CDR3 protein: CASSSPSISAMNTEAFF
clone size: few; V gene: TRBV18; J gene: TRBJ2-2; CDR3 protein: CASSPPAGSPNTGELFF
clone size: -; V gene: TRBV9; J gene: TRBJ1-4; CDR3 protein: CARVCGGGPFNEKLFF
clone size: -; V gene: TRBV5-1; J gene: TRBJ1-1; CDR3 protein: CASSLAGTVGTEAFF
clone size: once; V gene: TRBV19; J gene: TRBJ2-1; CDR3 protein: CASSIILAVLLEQFF